The TCR beta chain described here comes from a study of blood T cell repertoires in COVID-19. Study in general: Samples came from the United States, Italy and Spain, spanning acute and convalescent COVID-19.

Participant age was roughly 18 to 95 years, and participants resided in fewer than 30 US areas. Clones were sequenced by immunoSEQ multiplex PCR, and TCRdb holds only the in-frame ones, with some missing. The table includes hundreds of thousands of clones, about 82% detected once. Germline CDR1 reads MNHEY; CDR2 reads SVGEGT. The CDR3 loop spans 14 amino acids. With V trimmed by 4 bases and J by 3 bases, 4 bases remained unmatched. Sequencing was performed on PBMCs or T cells enriched from blood (not recorded which). The TCR originated in a woman between 45 and 65 years old with acute COVID-19. The rearrangement uses TRBV6-2 or TRBV6-3 and TRBJ2-7; 9 positions match TRBD1. The CDR3 nucleotides are TGTGCCAGCAGTTTGGGACAGGGAGGCTACGAGCAGTACTTC. Translated, it gives CASSLGQGGYEQYF.